This T cell receptor (beta chain) appears in the sequencing data of a study of blood T cell repertoires in COVID-19. J gave up 2 bases and V 6 bases, and 3 bases lay outside the gene matches. CDR3 size: 13 residues. Germline lookup yields CDR1 SQVTM and CDR2 ANQGSEA. Source study methods: Researchers report that nucleated cell counts were estimated from reference gene primer amplification. Clones were read by immunoSEQ multiplex PCR, and TCRdb kept only the in-frame ones, dropping some. The V and J calls and clone size were taken over from that table, and D and trimming were inferred from the DNA. The sample records roughly 140,000 clones, 81% being singletons.

The sequenced sample consisted of peripheral blood. This chain joins TRBV29-1 and TRBJ2-7; TRBD1 matches at 11 bases. The receptor was isolated from a human donor in a cohort sampled during active COVID-19. The CDR3 protein is CSVGDRGAYEQYF. The CDR3 region has the DNA TGCAGCGTAGGGGACAGGGGGGCCTACGAGCAGTACTTC.